This TCR beta chain was obtained from a study of T cells in Graves' hyperthyroidism and ophthalmopathy. For the study at large: Peripheral blood draws took place at initial diagnosis, ahead of any treatment. Findings of the study overall: The model predicted ophthalmopathy a median roughly 6.3 months before onset. Blood samples included most of the expanded thyroid clonotypes exceeding 0.001.

TCR beta CDR3 regions were amplified from RNA transcripts. HTBI primers drove first-round RT-PCR of the TCR CDR3. TCRdb used MiXCR to reprocess the multiplex PCR reads, holding one entry per CDR3 protein. The sample has hundreds of thousands of distinct CDR3 sequences; around 20% are singletons. Trimming shortened V by 0 bases and J by 0 bases, and 8 bases separated the two germline ends. The germline V gene encodes CDR1 SGHRS and CDR2 YFSETQ. There are 15 residues in the CDR3. This clonotype was picked up many times. Antigen: not known. Sequencing was performed on blood. The clonotype was recovered from a man aged 30 to 45 with Graves' ophthalmopathy. V and J are TRBV5-1 and TRBJ2-3; D is uncertain. CDR3 in amino acids: CASSLEGISTDTQYF. The DNA for the CDR3 is TGCGCCAGCAGCTTGGAAGGGATTAGCACAGATACGCAGTATTTT. The full variable domain, in which reference TRBV5-1 and TRBJ2-3 provide the parts outside the CDR3, is KAGVTQTPRYLIKTRGQQVTLSCSPISGHRSVSWYQQTPGQGLQFLFEYFSETQRNKGNFPGRFSGRQFSNSRSEMNVSTLELGDSALYLCASSLEGISTDTQYFGPGTRLTVL.